The entry that follows covers one T cell receptor beta chain sequence. This entry is derived from a study of radiation and T cells in renal cell carcinoma. Sample time point: blood 2 weeks post-SBRT. Treatment: 15 Gy SBRT to primary tumor, nephrectomy 4 weeks later. Trimming removed 2 bases at V and 6 bases at J, with 11 bases between. This CDR3 has 14 residues. Germline V gives CDR1 KGHSH, CDR2 LQKENI. Libraries were prepared by immunoSEQ multiplex PCR; TCRdb keeps only in-frame clonotypes and omits some of them. The table lists roughly 150,000 clones, about 91% of them singletons, with 10% to 15% in the top ten.

The sample was blood, taken from a patient whose treatment included radiotherapy and nephrectomy. The source of this sequence is a woman between 45 and 65 years old with renal cell carcinoma. The chain uses TRBV18 and TRBJ2-4; the D gene could be TRBD1 or TRBD2 (7 bases each). DNA of the CDR3: TGTGCCAGCTCACCAGACAGGGAGGGAAACATTCAGTACTTC. Translation: CASSPDREGNIQYF.